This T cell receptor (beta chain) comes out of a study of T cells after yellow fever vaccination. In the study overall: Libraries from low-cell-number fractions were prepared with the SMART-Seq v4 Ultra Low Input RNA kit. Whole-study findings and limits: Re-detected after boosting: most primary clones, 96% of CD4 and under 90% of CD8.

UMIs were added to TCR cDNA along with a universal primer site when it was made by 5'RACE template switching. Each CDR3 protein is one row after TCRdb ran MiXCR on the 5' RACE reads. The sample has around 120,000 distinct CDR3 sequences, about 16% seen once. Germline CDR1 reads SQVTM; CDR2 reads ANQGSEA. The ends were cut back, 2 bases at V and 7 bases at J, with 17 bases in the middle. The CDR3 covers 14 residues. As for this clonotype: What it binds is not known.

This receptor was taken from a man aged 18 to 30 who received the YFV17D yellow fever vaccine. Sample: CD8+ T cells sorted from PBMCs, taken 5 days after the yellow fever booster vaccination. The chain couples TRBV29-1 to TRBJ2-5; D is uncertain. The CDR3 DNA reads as TGCAGCGTTGAAAGTAAAAGGCCCCCAGGGACCCAGTACTTC. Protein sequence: CSVESKRPPGTQYF.